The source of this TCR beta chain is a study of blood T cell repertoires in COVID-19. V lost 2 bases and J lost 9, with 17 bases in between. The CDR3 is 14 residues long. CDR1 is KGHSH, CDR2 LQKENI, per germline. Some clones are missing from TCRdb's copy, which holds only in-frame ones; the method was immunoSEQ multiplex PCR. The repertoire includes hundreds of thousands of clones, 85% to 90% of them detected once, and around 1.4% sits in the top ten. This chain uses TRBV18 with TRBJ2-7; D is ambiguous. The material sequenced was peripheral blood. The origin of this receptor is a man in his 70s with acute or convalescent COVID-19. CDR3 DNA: TGTGCCAGCTCACCATTCCGGTTAGAGGCCGGGCAGTACTTC. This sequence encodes CASSPFRLEAGQYF.